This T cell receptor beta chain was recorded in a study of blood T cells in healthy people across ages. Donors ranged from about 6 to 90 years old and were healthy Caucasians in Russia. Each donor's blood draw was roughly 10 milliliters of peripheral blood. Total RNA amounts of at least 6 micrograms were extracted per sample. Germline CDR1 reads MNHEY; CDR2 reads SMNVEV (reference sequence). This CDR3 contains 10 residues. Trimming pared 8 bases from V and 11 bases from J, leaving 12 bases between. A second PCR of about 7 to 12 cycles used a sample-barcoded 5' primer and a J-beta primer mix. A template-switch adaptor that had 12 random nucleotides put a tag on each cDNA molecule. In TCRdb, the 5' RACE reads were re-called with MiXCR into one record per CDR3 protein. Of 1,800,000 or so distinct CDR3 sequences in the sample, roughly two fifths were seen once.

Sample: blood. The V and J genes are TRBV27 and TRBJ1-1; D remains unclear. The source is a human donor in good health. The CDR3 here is CASGWGWAFF. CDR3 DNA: TGTGCCAGCGGATGGGGATGGGCTTTCTTT.